These 10 T cell receptor beta chains were all obtained from the same sample, sequenced in a study of T cell repertoires in cytomegalovirus infection. TCRdb processed the reads anew with MiXCR; each CDR3 protein has one entry. The sample contains roughly 720,000 distinct CDR3 sequences, about a third of which appear only once. Sequenced sample: PBMCs. Receptor source: a human donor in good health (CMV status not recorded). Some clones in this sample may be carry-over from other donors' samples.

This clonotype was seen more than once but under ten times. The rearrangement links TRBV7-9 to TRBJ2-3; unclear D gene. Germline assignment: CDR1 SEHNR and CDR2 FQNEAQ (reference sequence). V was pared by 7 bases and J by 6 bases, with 8 bases between. The CDR3 is 11 residues long. CDR3 residues: CASTPFDTQYF. CDR3 sequence (DNA): TGTGCCAGCACCCCATTTGATACGCAGTATTTT.

This clonotype showed up just a few times. The rearrangement joins TRBV4-1 to TRBJ1-5; D remains ambiguous. The germline CDR1 and CDR2 sequences are MGHRA and YSYEKL. This CDR3 region has 13 residues. The V gene lost 8 bases and the J gene lost 5 bases, with 13 bases spanning the gap. In DNA, the CDR3 is TGCGCCAGCGGCGGTCGATCCGATCAGCCCCAGCATTTT. It encodes CASGGRSDQPQHF.

This clonotype came up a few times. The chain uses TRBV6-6 and TRBJ2-2; 8 bases are shared with TRBD2. The CDR3 spans 14 residues. Germline-derived CDR1 and CDR2 are MNHNY and SVGAGI (reference sequence). The trim removed 5 bases at V and 3 bases at J, leaving 2 bases unmatched. CDR3 protein: CASSHSGDTGELFF. The CDR3 coding sequence is TGTGCCAGCAGTCATAGCGGGGACACCGGGGAGCTGTTTTTT.

A note on this clonotype: A clone one base away is much larger, so this may be a read error. The rearrangement joins TRBV12-3 or TRBV12-4 to TRBJ2-5; 9 bases align to TRBD2. The CDR3 consists of 16 residues. CDR3 bases: TGTGCCAGCAGTTCGCTCCTCGGACTAGCGCTAGAGACCCAGTGCTTC. Translation gives CASSSLLGLALETQCF.

The chain recombines TRBV27 with TRBJ1-2; maybe TRBD1 (5 bases). Per germline, CDR1 MNHEY and CDR2 SMNVEV (reference sequence). Trimming left V 3 bases short and J 4 bases short, with 12 bases between. The CDR3 spans 14 residues. DNA of the CDR3: TGTGCCAGCAGTTTTGATGGGGGAGGCTATGGCTACACCTTC. Its protein is CASSFDGGGYGYTF.

The chain uses TRBV19 and TRBJ1-1; tentatively, D is TRBD1 (5 bases). Germline V gene lookup returns CDR1 LNHDA and CDR2 SQIVND (reference sequence). CDR3 length equals 14 residues. Trimming cost V 3 bases and J 1 base, with 9 bases left between them. For the CDR3, the DNA is TGTGCCAGTAGTATCGTTACAGGGAACACTGAAGCTTTCTTT. It yields the protein CASSIVTGNTEAFF.

The chain recombines TRBV7-2 with TRBJ2-3, with TRBD2 identical over 12 bases. With V trimmed by 1 base and J by 1 base, 6 bases remained unmatched. Germline loops: CDR1 SGHTA, CDR2 FQGNSA. CDR3 size: 18 residues. In nucleotides, the CDR3 is TGTGCCAGCAGCTTAGGGGCTAGCGGGAGGGCCGGCACAGATACGCAGTATTTT. Encoded protein: CASSLGASGRAGTDTQYF. The full variable domain, completed using reference TRBV7-2 and TRBJ2-3, is GAGVSQSPSNKVTEKGKDVELRCDPISGHTALYWYRQSLGQGLEFLIYFQGNSAPDKSGLPSDRFSAERTGGSVSTLTIQRTQQEDSAVYLCASSLGASGRAGTDTQYFGPGTRLTVL.

The chain links TRBV7-9 to TRBJ2-7; 9 bases agree with TRBD2. V lost 2 bases, J lost 5 bases, and 10 bases stayed unmatched. Germline values: CDR1 SEHNR, CDR2 FQNEAQ (reference sequence). The length of the CDR3 is 16 residues. This chain's CDR3 is CASSLRLGTSNDEQYF. CDR3 DNA: TGTGCCAGCAGCTTAAGGCTGGGGACTAGCAACGACGAGCAGTACTTC.

This clonotype was observed a handful of times. The chain's CDR3 is CASSLGRGSPQETQYF. CDR3 DNA sequence: TGTGCCAGCAGCTTAGGACGCGGGAGCCCTCAAGAGACCCAGTACTTC. The genes are TRBV11-2 and TRBJ2-5; 7 nucleotides align to TRBD2. V shed 1 base, J shed 2 bases, and the junction held 7 bases outside the gene matches. Germline values: CDR1 SGHAT, CDR2 FQNNGV. The CDR3 runs to 16 residues.

The chain employs TRBV7-2 and TRBJ2-2; 10 bases fit TRBD2. This CDR3 region has 16 residues. The germline V gene has CDR1 SGHTA and CDR2 FQGNSA. The V and J ends lost 9 bases and 5 bases, in that order; junction bases with no gene match: 12. CDR3 DNA sequence: TGTGCCAGTGCCGTTAGGGCTAGCGGGAGAACCGGGGAGCTGTTTTTT. Its protein is CASAVRASGRTGELFF.